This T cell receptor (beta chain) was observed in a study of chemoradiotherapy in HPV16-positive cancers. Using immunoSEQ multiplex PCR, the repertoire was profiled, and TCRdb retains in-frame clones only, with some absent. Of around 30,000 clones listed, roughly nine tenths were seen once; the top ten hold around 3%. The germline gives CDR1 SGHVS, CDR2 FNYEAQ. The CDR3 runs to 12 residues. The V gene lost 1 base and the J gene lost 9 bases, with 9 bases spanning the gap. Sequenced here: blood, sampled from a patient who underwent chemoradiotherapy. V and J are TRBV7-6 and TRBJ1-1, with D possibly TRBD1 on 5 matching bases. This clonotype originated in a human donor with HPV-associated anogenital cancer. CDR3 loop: CASSLVGGKAFF. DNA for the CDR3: TGTGCCAGCAGCTTAGTCGGGGGGAAAGCTTTCTTT.